This T cell receptor (beta chain) was identified in a study of blood T cell repertoires in COVID-19. On the study more broadly: PBMCs, B-cell-depleted T cells, or T cells were the source of the cDNA or gDNA that made up the material.

Assay used: immunoSEQ multiplex PCR; TCRdb lists only in-frame clones, some missing. The sample holds under 60,000 clones, 80% to 90% seen once. The germline CDR1 and CDR2 sequences are SGHVS and FQNEAQ. The V gene end was trimmed by 4 bases and the J gene end by 2 bases; junction bases not matched to a gene: 9. The CDR3 has 18 residues. Sequenced material: peripheral blood. This chain joins TRBV7-8 and TRBJ2-6; 9 nucleotides line up with TRBD1. The origin of this receptor is a human donor with active COVID-19. The donor label of this sample is uncertain. CDR3 DNA: TGTGCCAGCAGCTCTCGTTGGGACAGGGCTCCTGGGGCCAACGTCCTGACTTTC. It yields the protein CASSSRWDRAPGANVLTF.